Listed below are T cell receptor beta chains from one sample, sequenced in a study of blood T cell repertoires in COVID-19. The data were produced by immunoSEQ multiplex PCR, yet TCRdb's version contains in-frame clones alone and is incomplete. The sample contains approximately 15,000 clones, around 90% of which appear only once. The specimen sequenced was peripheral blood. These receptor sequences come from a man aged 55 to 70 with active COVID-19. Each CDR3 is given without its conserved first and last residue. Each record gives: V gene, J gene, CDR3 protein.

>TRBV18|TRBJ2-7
ASSPRLAGGDEQY
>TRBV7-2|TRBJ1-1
ASSLGRGNTEAF
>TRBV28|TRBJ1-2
ASSSDRGLGYT
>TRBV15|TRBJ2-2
ATSRVPGHNGGELF
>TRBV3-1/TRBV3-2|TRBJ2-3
ASSTTGLDTQY
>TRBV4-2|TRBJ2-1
ASSLAGSSYNEQF
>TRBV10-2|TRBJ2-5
ASSERGGGEETQY
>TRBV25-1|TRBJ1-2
ASSEQGYGYT
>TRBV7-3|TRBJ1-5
ASSLWGGQPQH
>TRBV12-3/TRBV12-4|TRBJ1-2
ASSYGTPYGYT
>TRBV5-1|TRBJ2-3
ASSLERADTQY
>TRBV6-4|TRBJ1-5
ASSGPQGAHQPQH
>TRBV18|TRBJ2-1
ASSRASGVSYNEQF
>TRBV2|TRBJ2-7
ASPTKESRLAGAYEQY
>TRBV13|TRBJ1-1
ASSLAKGLSTEAF
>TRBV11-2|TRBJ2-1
ASSLGLAGSAEQF
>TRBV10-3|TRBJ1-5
AISDRSTNQPQH
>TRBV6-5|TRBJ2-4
ASSQGSAKNIQY
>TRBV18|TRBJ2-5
ASSRRTSGSQETQY
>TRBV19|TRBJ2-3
ASTRGTSTDTQY
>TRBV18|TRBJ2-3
ASSPAGGPRDTQY
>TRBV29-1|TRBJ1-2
SDQNSFNYGYT
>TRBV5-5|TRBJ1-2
ASSLVGTGGTLYGYT
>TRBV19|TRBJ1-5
ASTLGRESQPQH
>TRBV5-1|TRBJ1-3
ASSPGGGLSGNTIY
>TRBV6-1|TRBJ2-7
ASSDRPYEQY
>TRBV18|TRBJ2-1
ASSPILAGGRNEQF
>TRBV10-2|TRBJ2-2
ASTEWTGVGTGELF
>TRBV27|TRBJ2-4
ASSLSQRDIQY
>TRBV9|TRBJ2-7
ASSVAPLYEQY
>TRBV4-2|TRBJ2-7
ASSQVYGTGTTYEQY
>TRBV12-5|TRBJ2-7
ASGLKPPGYPEFDQY
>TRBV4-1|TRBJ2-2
ASSQFTSGGTNTGELF
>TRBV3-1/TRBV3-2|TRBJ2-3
ASSRRPPGLAGELHRQY
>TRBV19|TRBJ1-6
ASSIGGQGGANSPLH
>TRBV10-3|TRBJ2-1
AISDVGSGGDNEQF
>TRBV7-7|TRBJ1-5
ASRDRVSNQPQH
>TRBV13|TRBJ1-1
ASSLGSKAF
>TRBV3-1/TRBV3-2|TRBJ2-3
ASSQGWGADTQY